A single TCR beta chain is shown here with its context. The CDR3 sequence is 14 residues long. Per the germline V gene, CDR1 is SGHDT and CDR2 is YYEEEE. The V and J ends lost 4 bases and 9 bases respectively, with 17 bases between them. This sample is drawn from a study of T cells in Graves' hyperthyroidism and ophthalmopathy. Researchers amplified the TCR beta CDR3 regions from RNA transcripts. The HTBI primer set drove a first-round RT-PCR of the TCR CDR3. One entry per CDR3 protein, called by TCRdb with MiXCR from the multiplex PCR reads. The data show approximately 410,000 distinct CDR3 sequences, roughly 15% seen once.

The material sequenced was blood. The gene calls are TRBV5-6 and TRBJ2-1, with D perhaps matching TRBD2 (5 bases). This TCR was sampled from a woman aged 18-29 years with Graves' hyperthyroidism. CDR3 sequence reads: CASSIPNQEGEQFF. The DNA of the CDR3 is TGTGCCAGCAGCATACCAAACCAAGAGGGTGAGCAGTTCTTC.